This T cell receptor beta chain was recovered during a study of shared clonotypes between healthy human individuals. The study's findings and limits: The sole specimen, blood, was sampled, and tissue repertoires likely differ.

Germline lookup yields CDR1 SGHRS and CDR2 YFSETQ. The ends were cut back, 4 bases at V and 3 bases at J, with 12 bases in the middle. CDR3 size: 14 residues. Concerning this clone itself: No antigen is known for it.

TCRdb's copy holds only in-frame clones and misses some; the assay was immunoSEQ multiplex PCR. The sample holds around 480,000 clones, about 80% seen once. This TCR was sampled from a woman in her thirties or forties in good health. Some clones in this sample may be carry-over from other donors' samples. The chain has TRBV5-1 and TRBJ2-3; D is uncertain. What was sequenced was PBMCs. In DNA form, the CDR3 reads TGCGCCAGCAGCGAGCACACCGGGACAGATACGCAGTATTTT. Its translation: CASSEHTGTDTQYF.